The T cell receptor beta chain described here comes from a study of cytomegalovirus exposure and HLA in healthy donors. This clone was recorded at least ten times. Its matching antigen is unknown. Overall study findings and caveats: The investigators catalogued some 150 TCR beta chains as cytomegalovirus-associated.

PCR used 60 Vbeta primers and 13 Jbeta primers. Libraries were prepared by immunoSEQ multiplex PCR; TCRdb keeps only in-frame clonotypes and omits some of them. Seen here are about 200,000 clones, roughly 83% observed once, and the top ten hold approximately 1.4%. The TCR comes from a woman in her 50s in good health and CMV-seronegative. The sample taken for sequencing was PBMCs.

CDR3 DNA sequence: TGTGCCAGCAGTTACTCGACAGGCGGGCGGGAGCTGTTTTTT. As protein: CASSYSTGGRELFF. The chain combines TRBV6-5 with TRBJ2-2; TRBD1 might be the D (6 bases). The CDR3 sequence is 14 residues long. Germline CDR1 MNHEY, CDR2 SVGAGI. V was trimmed by 0 bases and J by 9 bases, leaving 11 bases between them.